These T cell receptor beta chains were read from a single sample in a study of blood T cell repertoires in COVID-19. The repertoire was sequenced with immunoSEQ multiplex PCR; TCRdb's copy has only in-frame clones and lacks some. The sample includes 200,000 to 250,000 clones, around 90% seen only once; the top ten take roughly 2.7%. The sample taken for sequencing was peripheral blood. Every receptor here comes from a man aged 25-40 years with COVID-19, enrolled during active disease. Each CDR3 is given with its conserved first and last residue. The order of the fields is V gene, J gene, D gene, CDR3 DNA, CDR3 protein. The D gene is left open where the match is weak.

TRBV4-2	TRBJ2-7	TRBD2	TGTGCCAGCAGCCAAGAGAAAGGGGCGGCTAGCGGGAGAGTAAATCTCTACGAGCAGTACTTC	CASSQEKGAASGRVNLYEQYF
TRBV19	TRBJ1-5	.	TGTGCCAGTAGTATTTTTTTAAATAGCAATCAGCCCCAGCATTTT	CASSIFLNSNQPQHF
TRBV27	TRBJ2-7	.	TGTGCCAGCAGTCACTACGAGCAGTACTTC	CASSHYEQYF
TRBV3-1/TRBV3-2	TRBJ1-3	.	TGTGCCAGCAGCCAGGTCCCTCAGGGTCCCGGAAACACCATATATTTT	CASSQVPQGPGNTIYF
TRBV29-1	TRBJ2-7	.	TGCAGCGTTGTACAATACCGAGGCGCCCTGGAGCAGTACTTC	CSVVQYRGALEQYF
TRBV2	TRBJ2-2	TRBD2	TGTGCCAGCAGTGCCTTAGCGGGAGGTCCCACCGGGGAGCTGTTTTTT	CASSALAGGPTGELFF
TRBV19	TRBJ1-5	.	TGTGCCAGTAGTATAGATCGGGGGGGCCAGCCCCAGCATTTT	CASSIDRGGQPQHF
TRBV28	TRBJ2-5	TRBD1	TGTGCCAGCAGTCCAGGGACAGGGGCTGGGGAGACCCAGTACTTC	CASSPGTGAGETQYF
TRBV18	TRBJ2-1	.	TGTGCCAGCTCACCACAAACAGGGAGTGGGTCCTACAATGAGCAGTTCTTC	CASSPQTGSGSYNEQFF
TRBV27	TRBJ2-7	.	TGTGCCAGCAGTAACCGGGACACCCTCTACGAGCAGTACTTC	CASSNRDTLYEQYF
TRBV20-1	TRBJ1-6	TRBD1	TGCAGTGCTAGTGAGGACAGGGATAGTTCACCCCTCCACTTT	CSASEDRDSSPLHF
TRBV9	TRBJ2-5	.	TGTGCCAGCAGCGTGGCCCCTTTCCAAGAGACCCAGTACTTC	CASSVAPFQETQYF
TRBV28	TRBJ2-7	TRBD2	TGTGCCAGCAGTGGACTAGCGGTCTCCTACGAGCAGTACTTC	CASSGLAVSYEQYF
TRBV5-1	TRBJ2-2	TRBD1	TGCGCCAGCAGCTTCTCTGGACAGGCCGCCATCCTATGGAGCGGGGAGCTGTTTTTT	CASSFSGQAAILWSGELFF
TRBV5-6	TRBJ1-5	.	TGTGCCAGCAGTCTCTCTACCCAGGGTATCAATCAGCCCCAGCATTTT	CASSLSTQGINQPQHF
TRBV27	TRBJ1-4	TRBD1	TGTGCCAGCAGTGGGGGACAGGGGGTAGAAAAACTGTTTTTT	CASSGGQGVEKLFF
TRBV9	TRBJ2-7	.	TGTGCCAGCAGCGTAGAGGTAGGGGGTGAGTACGAGCAGTACTTC	CASSVEVGGEYEQYF